A single sample is the source of the 18 T cell receptor beta chains below, sequenced in a study of vaccination and CD4 T cells after COVID-19. Antigens for these TCRs are unknown. The treatment here: roughly nine-day PBMC culture with coronavirus spike peptide pools or control peptides (ViraFEST assay). Sequence data for DNA of cultured CD4+ T cells were generated by the Oncomine TCR Beta short-read assay. One entry per CDR3 protein results from TCRdb running MiXCR on the PCR reads. The sample carries about 19,000 distinct CDR3 sequences, about half recorded once. The sequencing used CD4+ T cells from blood, cultured in vitro, collected before SARS-CoV-2 vaccination. These receptors came from a human donor who had recovered from COVID-19.

The table lists this clonotype with a count of one. The chain uses TRBV7-2 and TRBJ2-3, with 8 positions matching TRBD2. The CDR3 contains 16 residues. Per the germline V gene, CDR1 is SGHTA and CDR2 is FQGNSA. J gave up 5 bases and V 2 bases, and 9 bases lay outside the gene matches. CDR3 in amino acids: CASSLNLAGGGDTQYF. The CDR3, as DNA: TGTGCCAGCAGCTTAAATCTAGCGGGCGGGGGAGATACGCAGTATTTT.

This clonotype was counted only a few times. This chain connects TRBV6-1 to TRBJ1-1; D perhaps matches TRBD1 (5 bases). V lost 5 bases to trimming and J lost 2 bases, with 12 bases between them. The CDR3 contains 14 residues. Per the germline V gene, CDR1 is MNHNS and CDR2 is SASEGT. CDR3 amino acids: CASSNHQGNTEAFF. The CDR3, as DNA: TGTGCCAGCAGTAACCATCAGGGTAACACTGAAGCTTTCTTT.

This clonotype was recorded a few times. This rearrangement joins TRBV6-1 to TRBJ2-3, with D hard to call. CDR3 length: 13 amino acids. V shed 1 base and J shed 4 bases, with 6 bases lying between them. Per the germline V gene, CDR1 is MNHNS and CDR2 is SASEGT. The CDR3 bases are TGTGCCAGCAGTGAAGGGATGGCAGATACGCAGTATTTT. Protein sequence: CASSEGMADTQYF.

The chain has TRBV12-3 or TRBV12-4 and TRBJ1-1; D remains ambiguous. This CDR3 region has 13 residues. The V end lost 6 bases, the J end lost 0 bases, and 8 bases lay between the germline ends. The CDR3 nucleotides are TGTGCCAGCAGCCCCCTCATGAACACTGAAGCTTTCTTT. Protein product: CASSPLMNTEAFF.

This chain links TRBV30 with TRBJ2-2, with 8 bases identical to TRBD1. The trim removed 6 bases at V and 2 bases at J, leaving 5 bases unmatched. The germline CDR1 and CDR2 sequences are GTSNPN and SVGIG (reference sequence). This CDR3 is 14 amino acids long. CDR3 nucleotide sequence: TGTGCCTGCCATGACAGGGGAAACACCGGGGAGCTGTTTTTT. Amino acid sequence: CACHDRGNTGELFF.

The chain employs TRBV6-5 and TRBJ1-1, with D possibly TRBD1 on 5 matching bases. CDR1 MNHEY and CDR2 SVGAGI come from the germline V gene. Trimming took 2 bases from V and 0 from J, leaving 19 bases between them. The CDR3 is 18 amino acids. CDR3 loop: CASSYGWTPGGVNTEAFF. CDR3 in DNA: TGTGCCAGCAGTTACGGATGGACACCCGGGGGGGTGAACACTGAAGCTTTCTTT.

This chain links TRBV20-1 with TRBJ2-2; TRBD1 is a possible D gene (5 bases). Germline V gene lookup returns CDR1 DFQATT and CDR2 SNEGSKA (reference sequence). This CDR3 comprises 17 residues. V gave up 2 bases and J gave up 4 bases, with 20 bases separating them. Here the CDR3 reads CSARSLGANTITGELFF. CDR3 DNA sequence: TGCAGTGCTAGATCTCTTGGGGCTAACACAATCACCGGGGAGCTGTTTTTT.

This clonotype was seen more than once but under ten times. This chain joins TRBV20-1 and TRBJ2-7, with TRBD2 identical over 8 bases. Losses at the gene ends were 0 bases for V and 1 base for J; bases not matched to a gene: 8. Germline loops: CDR1 DFQATT, CDR2 SNEGSKA (reference sequence). CDR3 length equals 16 residues. CDR3 DNA: TGCAGTGCTAGAGATGGGGCTAGCGGGTATTCCTACGAGCAGTACTTC. Protein product: CSARDGASGYSYEQYF.

This clonotype has just a few counts. CDR3 residues: CATSDLSLKAGSSYNEQFF. The CDR3 DNA is TGTGCCACCAGTGATTTGTCTCTGAAGGCGGGAAGCTCCTACAATGAGCAGTTCTTC. The rearrangement uses TRBV24-1 and TRBJ2-1, with D possibly being TRBD2 (6 bases). The V end lost 0 bases, the J end lost 0 bases, and 17 bases lay between the germline ends. The germline V gene encodes CDR1 KGHDR and CDR2 SFDVKD. The CDR3 consists of 19 residues.

This clonotype turned up a few times. V usage is TRBV18 and J usage is TRBJ2-7, with D tentatively TRBD2 (7 bases). Germline loops: CDR1 KGHSH, CDR2 LQKENI. This CDR3 region has 15 residues. V shed 6 bases and J shed 4 bases, with 19 bases lying between them. The CDR3 DNA reads TGTGCCAGCTCCCTTAAGGGGGGGAGTTGGTACGAGCAGTACTTC. Protein: CASSLKGGSWYEQYF. The entire variable domain, with the rest obtained from reference TRBV18 and TRBJ2-7, is as follows: NAGVMQNPRHLVRRRGQEARLRCSPMKGHSHVYWYRQLPEEGLKFMVYLQKENIIDESGMPKERFSAEFPKEGPSILRIQQVVRGDSAAYFCASSLKGGSWYEQYFGPGTRLTVT.

The rearrangement joins TRBV20-1 to TRBJ2-3; 7 bases line up with TRBD2. The CDR3 totals 15 residues. CDR1 DFQATT and CDR2 SNEGSKA come from the germline V gene (reference sequence). The V segment lost 0 bases and the J segment 2 bases; nucleotides outside the gene matches: 5. In DNA, the CDR3 is TGCAGTGCTAGAGACCCGGGGACTATCACAGATACGCAGTATTTT. The encoded protein is CSARDPGTITDTQYF.

This chain links TRBV20-1 with TRBJ2-3; TRBD2 agrees at 9 bases. The CDR3 is 16 residues long. Germline V lookup: CDR1 DFQATT, CDR2 SNEGSKA (reference sequence). V shed 1 base and J 6 bases; nucleotides not matched to a gene: 11. The CDR3 DNA sequence: TGCAGTGCTAGAGTGGCGGCGGGAGGGCCGACGGATACGCAGTATTTT. The encoded protein is CSARVAAGGPTDTQYF.

The chain employs TRBV10-3 and TRBJ1-2; D is unclear. This CDR3 is 11 amino acids long. The germline CDR1 and CDR2 sequences are ENHRY and SYGVKD. V lost 6 bases to trimming and J lost 8 bases, with 10 bases between them. The CDR3 spells CAISGLEGYTF. Here the CDR3 DNA reads TGTGCCATCAGCGGACTCGAGGGCTACACCTTC.

The chain links TRBV11-3 to TRBJ2-7; 8 nucleotides agree with TRBD2. The V gene end was trimmed by 2 bases and the J gene end by 2 bases; junction bases not matched to a gene: 5. Germline assignment: CDR1 SGHNT and CDR2 YENEEA. The CDR3 extends over 15 amino acids. This chain's CDR3 is CASSLLPGGAYEQYF. CDR3 bases: TGTGCCAGCAGCTTACTCCCGGGGGGGGCCTACGAGCAGTACTTC.

The V gene is TRBV20-1, the J gene TRBJ2-1; D unclear. This CDR3 contains 11 residues. Germline CDR1 DFQATT, CDR2 SNEGSKA (reference sequence). The V and J ends lost 5 bases and 15 bases respectively, with 17 bases between them. The CDR3 DNA reads TGCAGTGCTCAACGACCTGGTTCGTCGTTCTTC. Protein product: CSAQRPGSSFF.

The V and J genes are TRBV4-2 and TRBJ1-1; D unclear. The V end lost 1 base, the J end lost 3 bases, and 9 bases lay between the germline ends. The CDR3 covers 14 residues. Germline lookup yields CDR1 LGHNA and CDR2 YNFKEQ. The CDR3 reads CASSQVTRDTEAFF. In nucleotides, the CDR3 is TGTGCCAGCAGCCAAGTTACCCGGGACACTGAAGCTTTCTTT.

The chain recombines TRBV2 with TRBJ2-1, with 9 bases matching TRBD1. The tail of the sequence fits TRBJ2-7 better, so the J call may be wrong. The CDR3 runs to 12 residues. Germline V gives CDR1 SNHLY, CDR2 FYNNEI. The CDR3 region is CASSGTGDEQYF. CDR3 sequence (DNA): TGTGCCAGCAGTGGGACAGGGGACGAGCAGTACTTC.

This clonotype turned up a few times. The chain joins TRBV30 to TRBJ1-5; TRBD1 might be the D (5 bases). V lost 0 bases and J lost 2, with 5 bases in between. This CDR3 has 13 amino acids. Germline V CDR1 and CDR2: GTSNPN, SVGIG (reference sequence). The chain's CDR3 is CAWSVGGNQPQHF. The CDR3 DNA reads TGTGCCTGGAGTGTAGGGGGCAATCAGCCCCAGCATTTT.